Below are 26 T cell receptor beta chains sequenced from a single sample in a study of beta chain features in type 1 diabetes. Study conclusions and caveats: All four CD4+ subsets of Type 1 diabetes patients contained TCRB CDR3s that were moderately but significantly shorter.

Their antigens are not known. The entirety of the isolated RNA underwent reverse transcription, so expressed TCRB transcripts were sequenced. Sequenced by immunoSEQ multiplex PCR; TCRdb stores in-frame clones only, minus some. Of around 360,000 clones listed, over 10% are singletons. Material for sequencing was naive CD4+ T cells from blood. The receptor source for this set is a woman aged 18-29 years with type 1 diabetes.

The genes are TRBV7-3 and TRBJ2-7; 7 positions agree with TRBD1. Germline V gene data show CDR1 as SGHTA and CDR2 as FQGTGA. CDR3 length equals 13 residues. Unmatched junction bases numbered 1, after V lost 5 bases and J lost 0 bases. Written as DNA, the CDR3 is TGTGCCAGCAGCCGGGACAGCTCCTACGAGCAGTACTTC. Its protein is CASSRDSSYEQYF.

This rearrangement joins TRBV6-5 to TRBJ2-2, with 7 bases that match TRBD1. CDR1 and CDR2 from the germline V gene are MNHEY and SVGAGI. The ends lost 8 bases at V and 5 bases at J; junction bases unmatched: 8. The CDR3 extends over 14 amino acids. The CDR3 nucleotides read TGTGCCAGCTGTCCGGGACAGCCAACCGGGGAGCTGTTTTTT. It specifies CASCPGQPTGELFF.

The V gene is TRBV18, the J gene TRBJ2-7; TRBD1 aligns across 11 bases. The germline V gene has CDR1 KGHSH and CDR2 LQKENI. This CDR3 comprises 14 residues. V shed 4 bases, J shed 6 bases, and the junction held 5 bases outside the gene matches. The CDR3 DNA is TGTGCCAGCTCACTGGACAGGGGGCCGTTCGAGCAGTACTTC. As protein: CASSLDRGPFEQYF.

The chain employs TRBV4-3 and TRBJ1-4; 8 bases are a match to TRBD1. Trimming removed 7 bases from V and 7 bases from J; junction bases left unmatched: 5. CDR1 and CDR2 from the germline V gene are LGHNA and YSLEER. The CDR3 has 13 residues. Here the CDR3 DNA reads TGCGCCAGCACTAGGACAGGGCTTGAAAAACTGTTTTTT. It translates to CASTRTGLEKLFF.

In its sample, this clone was seen a few times. The V call is TRBV18, the J call TRBJ1-1; D gene unclear. Germline V lookup: CDR1 KGHSH, CDR2 LQKENI. V lost 2 bases and J lost 3, with 10 bases in between. The CDR3 spans 14 residues. The CDR3 bases are TGTGCCAGCTCACCAGCCCGGGGAGACACTGAAGCTTTCTTT. This translates into CASSPARGDTEAFF.

This clone has a handful of counts. V usage is TRBV9 and J usage is TRBJ1-2, with 8 bases that match TRBD1. Germline V gives CDR1 SGDLS, CDR2 YYNGEE. Unmatched junction bases numbered 5, after V lost 3 bases and J lost 4 bases. This CDR3 spans 14 amino acids. The CDR3 DNA reads as TGTGCCAGCAGCGGTCGGACAGGGATCTATGGCTACACCTTC. It translates to CASSGRTGIYGYTF.

This clone has more than one count but fewer than ten. The genes are TRBV30 and TRBJ2-7; D perhaps matches TRBD1 (5 bases). The V and J ends lost 3 bases and 6 bases respectively, with 18 bases between them. In germline, CDR1 is GTSNPN, CDR2 SVGIG (reference sequence). This CDR3 spans 14 amino acids. CDR3 residues: CAWSPLLGRAEQYF. The CDR3 DNA follows: TGTGCCTGGAGCCCCCTCCTGGGCAGGGCCGAGCAGTACTTC.

This clone was seen a handful of times. The gene calls are TRBV5-6 and TRBJ1-2, with 7 bases that match TRBD1. In germline, CDR1 is SGHDT, CDR2 YYEEEE. The J segment lost 2 bases and the V segment lost 3 bases, leaving 10 bases of the junction unmatched. The CDR3 sequence is 16 residues long. CDR3 in DNA: TGTGCCAGCAGCTCCACTGGGGACAGTATGAACTATGGCTACACCTTC. As protein: CASSSTGDSMNYGYTF.

Concerning this clone itself: The sample holds other DNA sequences that translate to the same CDR3. The chain is built from TRBV18 and TRBJ2-7; D possibly corresponds to TRBD1 (6 bases). The length of the CDR3 is 13 residues. Trimming took off 5 bases at V and 0 bases at J, with 8 bases between the two ends. Germline CDR1 and CDR2: KGHSH and LQKENI. The CDR3 DNA reads as TGTGCCAGCTCAAGGGGGAGCTCCTACGAGCAGTACTTC. It specifies CASSRGSSYEQYF.

V and J are TRBV7-8 and TRBJ1-5; 10 bases agree with TRBD1. Unmatched junction bases numbered 13, after V lost 5 bases and J lost 9 bases. Germline CDR1 and CDR2: SGHVS and FQNEAQ. The length of the CDR3 is 16 residues. CDR3 protein: CASSDPGQGHLRPQHF. The CDR3 nucleotides are TGTGCCAGCAGCGACCCGGGACAGGGGCACCTAAGGCCCCAGCATTTT.

Remarks on this clone: The sample contains more than one DNA sequence encoding this CDR3. V is TRBV5-1 and J is TRBJ2-3; weak D call: TRBD1 (6 bases). CDR1 is SGHRS, CDR2 YFSETQ, per germline. The CDR3 is 13 residues long. Trimming removed 0 bases from V and 6 bases from J, with 8 bases in between. The CDR3 region is CASSLATGDTQYF. The CDR3 DNA reads as TGCGCCAGCAGCTTGGCCACAGGGGATACGCAGTATTTT.

V gene TRBV10-3 combines with J gene TRBJ2-1, with a possible D match to TRBD2 (7 bases). The ends were cut back, 3 bases at V and 4 bases at J, with 16 bases in the middle. The CDR3 runs to 16 residues. Germline lookup yields CDR1 ENHRY and CDR2 SYGVKD. CDR3 nucleotide sequence: TGTGCCATCAGTGATGGGGGGGCAGGGGCATACAATGAGCAGTTCTTC. It codes for CAISDGGAGAYNEQFF.

This clone was observed a handful of times. The CDR3 nucleotides read TGTGCCAGCAGCTTAAGGATCGCGACTAGCGGGAATGAGCAGTTCTTC. Encoded protein: CASSLRIATSGNEQFF. The chain recombines TRBV7-9 with TRBJ2-1; 10 bases agree with TRBD2. With 2 bases clipped from V and 7 bases from J, the junction kept 8 bases outside the gene matches. There are 16 residues in the CDR3. Germline loops: CDR1 SEHNR, CDR2 FQNEAQ (reference sequence).

This clone was recorded a few times. This rearrangement joins TRBV2 to TRBJ1-5, with D maybe TRBD1 (5 bases). Germline-derived CDR1 and CDR2 are SNHLY and FYNNEI. V was cut by 7 bases and J by 1 base, with 11 bases left in between. CDR3 length: 14 residues. CDR3 sequence reads: CASTYGGSNQPQHF. The CDR3 DNA reads as TGTGCCAGCACCTACGGGGGGAGCAATCAGCCCCAGCATTTT.

This chain uses TRBV29-1 with TRBJ2-5; weak D call: TRBD1 (6 bases). CDR1 is SQVTM, CDR2 ANQGSEA, per germline. This CDR3 region has 10 residues. V was cut by 7 bases and J by 3 bases, with 6 bases left in between. The CDR3 here is CSAGEETQYF. In nucleotides, the CDR3 is TGCAGCGCAGGGGAAGAGACCCAGTACTTC.

V and J are TRBV9 and TRBJ2-1, with 7 bases identical to TRBD2. Trimming took 0 bases from V and 6 from J; bases not matched to a gene: 6. Germline lookup yields CDR1 SGDLS and CDR2 YYNGEE. CDR3 size: 15 residues. Here the CDR3 reads CASSVGGGFPNEQFF. CDR3 nucleotide sequence: TGTGCCAGCAGCGTAGGGGGGGGATTCCCCAATGAGCAGTTCTTC.

For this clone: Other DNA sequences in the sample encode the same CDR3. The chain carries TRBV30 and TRBJ1-3; the match to TRBD1 covers 7 bases. With 0 bases clipped from V and 7 bases from J, the junction kept 3 bases outside the gene matches. Germline-derived CDR1 and CDR2 are GTSNPN and SVGIG (reference sequence). The CDR3 totals 13 residues. CDR3 sequence: CAWSVAGGNTIYF. The CDR3 nucleotides are TGTGCCTGGAGTGTCGCAGGGGGGAACACCATATATTTT.

Comments on this clone: This same CDR3 is encoded by further DNA sequences in the sample. The CDR3 sequence is CASSERTGAYGYTF. DNA for the CDR3: TGTGCCAGCAGTGAACGGACAGGGGCCTACGGCTACACCTTC. This chain connects TRBV25-1 to TRBJ1-2, with 9 bases lining up with TRBD1. The CDR3 is 14 residues long. Looked up from germline, CDR1 is MGHDK and CDR2 is SYGVNS. The ends lost 2 bases at V and 8 bases at J; junction bases unmatched: 6.

This clone was detected only a few times. V is TRBV30 and J is TRBJ2-3; 7 nucleotides agree with TRBD2. The CDR3 runs to 14 residues. Germline assignment: CDR1 GTSNPN and CDR2 SVGIG (reference sequence). Trimming took 0 bases from V and 7 from J; bases not matched to a gene: 7. The CDR3 DNA reads TGTGCCTGGAGTGTACTCGGCGGGAGCTATACGCAGTATTTT. Amino acids: CAWSVLGGSYTQYF. The full variable domain, in which reference TRBV30 and TRBJ2-3 provide the parts outside the CDR3, is SQTIHQWPATLVQPVGSPLSLECTVEGTSNPNLYWYRQAAGRGLQLLFYSVGIGQISSEVPQNLSASRPQDRQFILSSKKLLLSDSGFYLCAWSVLGGSYTQYFGPGTRLTVL.

This rearrangement joins TRBV7-3 to TRBJ2-7, with 9 bases that match TRBD2. This CDR3 is 15 amino acids long. From germline, CDR1 is SGHTA and CDR2 FQGTGA. V gave up 2 bases and J gave up 0 bases; unmatched junction bases: 2. The CDR3 DNA reads as TGTGCCAGCAGCTTAGCGGGAGGGAGCTCCTACGAGCAGTACTTC. Translated, it gives CASSLAGGSSYEQYF.

This clone appeared a few times. The chain uses TRBV7-2 and TRBJ1-5, with D perhaps matching TRBD1 (6 bases). There are 14 residues in the CDR3. Trimming pared 4 bases from V and 7 bases from J, leaving 14 bases between. Per the germline V gene, CDR1 is SGHTA and CDR2 is FQGNSA. The CDR3 spells CASSSLTGVQPQHF. DNA for the CDR3: TGTGCCAGCAGCTCCTTGACAGGAGTACAGCCCCAGCATTTT.

This clone was detected only a few times. The chain is built from TRBV30 and TRBJ2-1; tentative D call: TRBD2 (6 bases). V was cut by 6 bases and J by 7 bases, with 19 bases left in between. CDR1 and CDR2 from the germline V gene are GTSNPN and SVGIG (reference sequence). This CDR3 spans 14 amino acids. CDR3 loop: CACPLAGKVNEQFF. In nucleotides, the CDR3 is TGTGCCTGCCCACTAGCTGGGAAAGTGAATGAGCAGTTCTTC. Variable domain in full (rest from reference TRBV30 and TRBJ2-1): SQTIHQWPATLVQPVGSPLSLECTVEGTSNPNLYWYRQAAGRGLQLLFYSVGIGQISSEVPQNLSASRPQDRQFILSSKKLLLSDSGFYLCACPLAGKVNEQFFGPGTRLTVL.

This clone was seen only a few times. This chain connects TRBV29-1 to TRBJ2-1; 7 bases map to TRBD2. Germline loops: CDR1 SQVTM, CDR2 ANQGSEA. V lost 4 bases to trimming and J lost 7 bases; unmatched junction nucleotides: 4. The CDR3 totals 12 residues. This CDR3 is CSVVGRRNEQFF. Written as DNA, the CDR3 is TGCAGCGTTGTCGGGAGGCGGAATGAGCAGTTCTTC.

This clone was observed a few times. J is TRBJ1-1 and V is TRBV9; D not resolved. CDR3 length: 14 residues. The germline gives CDR1 SGDLS, CDR2 YYNGEE. V shed 3 bases and J shed 1 base, with 10 bases lying between them. CDR3 amino acids: CASSAGPGNTEAFF. The CDR3 coding sequence is TGTGCCAGCAGCGCCGGCCCAGGGAACACTGAAGCTTTCTTT.

This clone was counted a few times. The V call is TRBV27, the J call TRBJ2-7; D perhaps matches TRBD1 (6 bases). Germline V gene lookup returns CDR1 MNHEY and CDR2 SMNVEV (reference sequence). V was clipped by 5 bases and J by 0 bases, with 11 bases between them. This CDR3 contains 14 residues. CDR3: CASSRWTDSYEQYF. In DNA, the CDR3 is TGTGCCAGCAGTCGGTGGACAGACTCCTACGAGCAGTACTTC.

This clone was picked up a small number of times. The chain joins TRBV30 to TRBJ2-1; 13 nucleotides line up with TRBD2. Looked up from germline, CDR1 is GTSNPN and CDR2 is SVGIG (reference sequence). J was trimmed by 6 bases and V by 5 bases; bases with no gene match: 1. The CDR3 sequence is 13 residues long. DNA of the CDR3: TGTGCCTGGGGGACTAGCGGGACCAATGAGCAGTTCTTC. Its protein is CAWGTSGTNEQFF.